One sample yielded the 29 T cell receptor beta chains listed below, sequenced in a study of beta chain features in type 1 diabetes (dated by TCRdb to the late 2010s). Points the paper makes about the study in general: A moderate but significant shortening of TCRB CDR3 length was observed in type 1 diabetes patients in all four CD4+ subsets.

The receptor library was made with the immunoSEQ multiplex PCR assay. The entire isolated RNA was reverse transcribed using the High Capacity cDNA Reverse Transcription Kit, and thus expressed TCRB transcripts were sequenced. Here the immuneACCESS table is served through TCRdb, limited to in-frame sequences with V and J called. Missing clones are a known gap in these copies; in checked studies unresolved V genes cover under half, and the rest lacks a known reason. This sample has 95,000 to 150,000 clones in its table, and about a sixth of those were observed once. 2% to 2.5% of the sample rests with the top ten. No cognate antigen is known for these TCRs. The specimen sequenced was central memory CD4+ T cells from blood. The receptors here all came from a man aged 25-45 years with type 1 diabetes.

This clone has a handful of counts. V usage is TRBV11-2 and J usage is TRBJ2-7; D remains ambiguous. The CDR3 length is 15 residues. Germline CDR1 reads SGHAT; CDR2 reads FQNNGV. V was shortened by 1 base and J by 0 bases, with 10 bases between the two germline ends. CDR3 region: CASSLGSYYSYEQYF. The CDR3 DNA is TGTGCCAGCAGCTTAGGCTCATACTACTCCTACGAGCAGTACTTC.

The chain employs TRBV9 and TRBJ2-2, with no clear D. The CDR3 spans 12 residues. The germline V gene has CDR1 SGDLS and CDR2 YYNGEE. Trimming stripped 4 bases from V and 5 bases from J, with 6 bases between. The CDR3 is CASSQMTGELFF. The CDR3 nucleotides read TGTGCCAGCAGCCAGATGACCGGGGAGCTGTTTTTT.

Here the CDR3 reads CASSPLGPNQPQHF. CDR3 DNA sequence: TGTGCCAGCAGTCCCCTGGGACCCAATCAGCCCCAGCATTTT. The V gene is TRBV27, the J gene TRBJ1-5; a weak D match, TRBD1 (5 bases). The ends were cut back, 5 bases at V and 3 bases at J, with 11 bases in the middle. In germline, CDR1 is MNHEY, CDR2 SMNVEV (reference sequence). This CDR3 contains 14 residues.

The chain links TRBV9 to TRBJ2-5; TRBD1 is a possible D gene (6 bases). This CDR3 comprises 14 residues. Germline CDR1 and CDR2: SGDLS and YYNGEE. The V end lost 4 bases, the J end lost 1 base, and 11 bases lay between the germline ends. The CDR3 here is CASSNGQIQETQYF. In DNA form, the CDR3 reads TGTGCCAGCAGCAACGGACAGATCCAAGAGACCCAGTACTTC. The whole variable domain, remainder taken from reference TRBV9 and TRBJ2-5, is DSGVTQTPKHLITATGQRVTLRCSPRSGDLSVYWYQQSLDQGLQFLIQYYNGEERAKGNILERFSAQQFPDLHSELNLSSLELGDSALYFCASSNGQIQETQYFGPGTRLLVL.

The rearrangement joins TRBV5-1 to TRBJ1-2, with D possibly TRBD1 on 5 matching bases. Germline V lookup: CDR1 SGHRS, CDR2 YFSETQ. With 4 bases removed from V and 0 bases from J, the gap between germline ends came to 16 bases. The CDR3 is 16 residues long. In nucleotides, the CDR3 is TGCGCCAGCAGCCTGTATCTCCAGGGTACTAACTATGGCTACACCTTC. Amino acid sequence: CASSLYLQGTNYGYTF.

A few counts support this clone. The genes are TRBV15 and TRBJ1-2, with D tentatively TRBD1 (6 bases). Trimming stripped 0 bases from V and 13 bases from J, with 15 bases between. This CDR3 comprises 13 residues. Germline-derived CDR1 and CDR2 are LNHNV and YYDKDF (reference sequence). The CDR3 DNA is TGTGCCACCAGCAGAGATCATACAGGGTATTGCACCTTC. Amino acids: CATSRDHTGYCTF.

Regarding this clone: Other DNA variants within this sample encode the same CDR3. The CDR3 nucleotides read TGTGCCAGCAGCTTGACAGGGGGAAATGAGCAGTTCTTC. Translation gives CASSLTGGNEQFF. The chain joins TRBV7-6 to TRBJ2-1; TRBD1 aligns across 9 bases. The CDR3 contains 13 residues. Germline values: CDR1 SGHVS, CDR2 FNYEAQ. With 3 bases clipped from V and 7 bases from J, the junction kept 1 base outside the gene matches.

This clone turned up a few times. The V call is TRBV11-2, the J call TRBJ2-3, with D hard to call. Germline V gene lookup returns CDR1 SGHAT and CDR2 FQNNGV. The ends were cut back, 5 bases at V and 2 bases at J, with 5 bases in the middle. This CDR3 has 12 residues. Here the CDR3 DNA reads TGTGCCAGCAGCCTCTACACAGATACGCAGTATTTT. Protein sequence: CASSLYTDTQYF.

By frequency in the sample, this clone is medium-sized. J is TRBJ2-3 and V is TRBV7-9, with 7 bases identical to TRBD1. Germline CDR1 is SEHNR and CDR2 is FQNEAQ (reference sequence). J lost 5 bases, V lost 8 bases, and 7 bases had no gene match. The CDR3 has 13 amino acids. The CDR3 spells CASLRGGQDTQYF. The CDR3 bases are TGTGCCAGCTTAAGAGGGGGCCAAGATACGCAGTATTTT.

The V call is TRBV30, the J call TRBJ1-6; D is perhaps TRBD1 (6 bases). In germline, CDR1 is GTSNPN, CDR2 SVGIG (reference sequence). The CDR3 is 14 residues long. Trimming cost V 4 bases and J 7 bases, with 14 bases left between them. CDR3 protein: CAWTGQFYNSPLHF. The CDR3 region has the DNA TGTGCCTGGACCGGACAGTTCTACAATTCACCCCTCCACTTT.

This clone was seen a handful of times. V gene TRBV25-1 combines with J gene TRBJ2-2; D could derive from TRBD1 or TRBD2 (6 bases each). Germline CDR1 reads MGHDK; CDR2 reads SYGVNS. The CDR3 runs to 17 residues. Trimming took off 7 bases at V and 4 bases at J, with 22 bases between the two ends. The CDR3 sequence is CASIGSPGAKGTGELFF. CDR3 nucleotides: TGTGCCAGCATTGGGTCTCCGGGGGCGAAAGGCACCGGGGAGCTGTTTTTT.

V gene TRBV7-9 combines with J gene TRBJ2-7; D unclear. CDR3 length: 15 amino acids. Trimming took 0 bases from V and 6 from J, leaving 15 bases between them. Germline assignment: CDR1 SEHNR and CDR2 FQNEAQ (reference sequence). For the CDR3, the DNA is TGTGCCAGCAGCTTAGCGTTGGTTGAGGTCTTCGAGCAGTACTTC. This translates into CASSLALVEVFEQYF. The entire variable domain, with the rest obtained from reference TRBV7-9 and TRBJ2-7, is as follows: DTGVSQNPRHKITKRGQNVTFRCDPISEHNRLYWYRQTLGQGPEFLTYFQNEAQLEKSRLLSDRFSAERPKGSFSTLEIQRTEQGDSAMYLCASSLALVEVFEQYFGPGTRLTVT.

The V and J genes are TRBV18 and TRBJ1-1, with D possibly matching TRBD1 (5 bases). Between the trimmed V and J ends, which lost 5 bases and 5 bases, there was a span of 21 bases. Germline V CDR1 and CDR2: KGHSH, LQKENI. This CDR3 is 16 amino acids long. CDR3 amino acids: CASSIGTATFSTEAFF. In DNA form, the CDR3 reads TGTGCCAGCTCAATAGGGACGGCCACATTCAGTACTGAAGCTTTCTTT.

This clone showed up many times. The V call is TRBV7-2, the J call TRBJ1-2; TRBD1 is a possible D gene (5 bases). Germline CDR1 and CDR2: SGHTA and FQGNSA. The V gene lost 2 bases and the J gene lost 4 bases, with 11 bases spanning the gap. The CDR3 length is 14 residues. CDR3 protein: CASSLSGGTYGYTF. For the CDR3, the DNA is TGTGCCAGCAGCTTATCCGGGGGAACCTATGGCTACACCTTC.

This clone was seen at least ten times. The rearrangement links TRBV29-1 to TRBJ2-5; 13 bases align to TRBD2. The CDR3 totals 14 residues. The germline V gene encodes CDR1 SQVTM and CDR2 ANQGSEA. V dropped 8 bases and J dropped 2; count of bases not matched to a gene: 5. In DNA, the CDR3 is TGCAGCACCGAGGGACTAGCGGGGCAAGAGACCCAGTACTTC. It yields the protein CSTEGLAGQETQYF.

In regard to this clone: Other nucleotide sequences in the sample specify the same CDR3. CDR3 residues: CASSAQITLHF. The CDR3, as DNA: TGTGCCAGCAGTGCGCAGATCACCCTCCACTTT. The chain employs TRBV25-1 and TRBJ1-6; D unclear. V lost 4 bases to trimming and J lost 14 bases, with 9 bases between them. Germline V gene data show CDR1 as MGHDK and CDR2 as SYGVNS. The CDR3 has 11 residues.

The J gene is TRBJ2-5, the V gene TRBV4-3; 8 nucleotides match TRBD1. Looked up from germline, CDR1 is LGHNA and CDR2 is YSLEER. Trimming took 4 bases from V and 2 from J; bases not matched to a gene: 6. The CDR3 runs to 15 residues. The CDR3, as DNA: TGCGCCAGCAGCCCAGGACAGGGAGGACAAGAGACCCAGTACTTC. This encodes CASSPGQGGQETQYF.

The chain couples TRBV27 to TRBJ2-1; D may be TRBD2 (6 bases). The germline V and J ends were trimmed by 5 bases and 10 bases, with 18 bases remaining between them. The germline V gene encodes CDR1 MNHEY and CDR2 SMNVEV (reference sequence). This CDR3 has 14 amino acids. CDR3 in DNA: TGTGCCAGCAGTCCCGGGGGATTCCGCGGGGAGCAGTTCTTC. It codes for CASSPGGFRGEQFF.

This clone showed up just a few times. The J gene is TRBJ1-5, the V gene TRBV30; D is uncertain. The CDR3 is 12 residues long. Trimming stripped 2 bases from V and 9 bases from J, with 11 bases between. Germline V lookup: CDR1 GTSNPN, CDR2 SVGIG (reference sequence). In DNA, the CDR3 is TGTGCCTGGAGTACCCACACACTGCCCCAGCATTTT. This encodes CAWSTHTLPQHF.

The rearrangement links TRBV6-5 to TRBJ1-4; D is unclear. Germline V CDR1 and CDR2: MNHEY, SVGAGI. The germline V and J ends were trimmed by 2 bases and 5 bases, with 9 bases remaining between them. This CDR3 has 14 amino acids. In DNA form, the CDR3 reads TGTGCCAGCAGTTACGACTCGAGGAATGAAAAACTGTTTTTT. This codes for CASSYDSRNEKLFF.

This clone occurred a few times. The gene calls are TRBV6-5 and TRBJ1-1; D may be TRBD1 (6 bases). CDR3 length: 14 residues. CDR1 is MNHEY and CDR2 is SVGAGI in the germline V gene. The V end was cut by 2 bases, the J end by 5 bases, with 12 bases between. For the CDR3, the DNA is TGTGCCAGCAGTTACGGTCAGGGGAGTACTGAAGCTTTCTTT. Its protein product is CASSYGQGSTEAFF.

This clone was seen only a few times. V and J are TRBV7-3 and TRBJ2-5; TRBD2 agrees at 9 bases. From germline, CDR1 is SGHTA and CDR2 FQGTGA. The length of the CDR3 is 18 residues. V was clipped by 4 bases and J by 2 bases; unmatched bases: 14. For the CDR3, the DNA is TGTGCCAGCAGCTCCCCCAGCGGGGGGACATCAAATCAAGAGACCCAGTACTTC. Translating gives CASSSPSGGTSNQETQYF.

This clone was seen repeatedly, ten times or more. The chain recombines TRBV4-2 with TRBJ1-1, with D perhaps TRBD1 (5 bases). CDR3 length: 14 amino acids. Trimming shortened V by 7 bases and J by 1 base, and 13 bases separated the two germline ends. From germline, CDR1 is LGHNA and CDR2 YNFKEQ. DNA for the CDR3: TGTGCCAGCACCCCGGGGGAACAGAACACTGAAGCTTTCTTT. It encodes CASTPGEQNTEAFF.

The rearrangement joins TRBV6-1 to TRBJ1-4, with a possible D match to TRBD1 (6 bases). The germline V and J ends were trimmed by 0 bases and 7 bases, with 9 bases remaining between them. Germline values: CDR1 MNHNS, CDR2 SASEGT. The CDR3 totals 14 residues. The CDR3, as DNA: TGTGCCAGCAGTGAAGCCAGGGGCGGTGAAAAACTGTTTTTT. This codes for CASSEARGGEKLFF.

This clone was picked up a small number of times. This chain connects TRBV7-3 to TRBJ2-1; TRBD2 agrees at 9 bases. Germline V gene lookup returns CDR1 SGHTA and CDR2 FQGTGA. CDR3 length: 17 residues. V lost 5 bases to trimming and J lost 6 bases; unmatched junction nucleotides: 14. DNA of the CDR3: TGTGCCAGCAGCCCCAGAGGGTCTAGCGGGGCGCTCAATGAGCAGTTCTTC. It codes for CASSPRGSSGALNEQFF.

This chain joins TRBV6-1 and TRBJ1-2; no reliable D call. Germline loops: CDR1 MNHNS, CDR2 SASEGT. This CDR3 contains 13 residues. V gave up 5 bases and J gave up 4 bases, with 11 bases separating them. The CDR3 DNA sequence: TGTGCCAGCAGTTGGCCCCAGAGCTATGGCTACACCTTC. Translating gives CASSWPQSYGYTF.

V gene TRBV29-1 combines with J gene TRBJ1-4; perhaps TRBD1 as D (5 bases). Germline CDR1 SQVTM, CDR2 ANQGSEA. V gave up 5 bases and J gave up 4 bases, with 11 bases separating them. The CDR3 loop spans 13 amino acids. The CDR3 nucleotides read TGCAGCGTTTCACTGGGGCTTAATGAAAAACTGTTTTTT. It codes for CSVSLGLNEKLFF.

This clone is a singleton in its sample. The chain links TRBV4-2 to TRBJ2-7; 8 bases match TRBD1. The junction had 6 bases not matched to a gene; V was cut back by 2 bases and J by 6 bases. CDR1 LGHNA and CDR2 YNFKEQ come from the germline V gene. This CDR3 comprises 14 residues. DNA for the CDR3: TGTGCCAGCAGCCAACCGGACAGGGTCGGCGAGCAGTACTTC. Protein: CASSQPDRVGEQYF.

V usage is TRBV7-9 and J usage is TRBJ2-3; tentatively, D is TRBD2 (7 bases). This CDR3 comprises 15 residues. The germline V gene encodes CDR1 SEHNR and CDR2 FQNEAQ (reference sequence). V dropped 4 bases and J dropped 4 bases, with 15 bases sitting between them. CDR3 residues: CASSSGGALPDTQYF. In nucleotides, the CDR3 is TGTGCCAGCAGCTCTGGGGGGGCTTTGCCAGATACGCAGTATTTT.